These T cell receptor beta chains were read from a single sample in a study of blood T cell repertoires in COVID-19. Sequencing used immunoSEQ multiplex PCR; TCRdb keeps in-frame clones, though not all of them. The table lists about 150,000 clones, 70% to 90% of them singletons. Sequencing was done on a sample of peripheral blood. The receptors derive from a woman aged 55 to 70 with COVID-19, enrolled during active disease. The CDR3 runs from the conserved cysteine through the conserved F or W. The D gene is left open where the match is weak. The size field is filled for only some rows; it gives once, few, many or a size class.

d_call j_call cdr3_length clone_size v_call cdr3_aa cdr3_nt
- TRBJ1-2 14 - TRBV6-5 CASSYSRVNYGYTF TGTGCCAGCAGTTATTCCAGGGTCAACTATGGCTACACCTTC
- TRBJ1-1 15 - TRBV5-4 CASSLKQGSNTEAFF TGTGCCAGCAGCTTGAAACAGGGTTCGAACACTGAAGCTTTCTTT
TRBD2 TRBJ2-7 16 - TRBV7-9 CASSPLAGGPPYEQYF TGTGCCAGCAGCCCCCTAGCGGGAGGGCCACCCTACGAGCAGTACTTC
- TRBJ2-1 16 - TRBV6-6 CASSWGNREGINEQFF TGTGCCAGCAGTTGGGGGAACAGGGAGGGGATCAATGAGCAGTTCTTC
TRBD1 TRBJ1-6 15 few TRBV3-1/TRBV3-2 CASRSTGRYNSPLHF TGTGCCAGCAGGTCGACAGGGCGGTATAATTCACCCCTCCACTTT
- TRBJ1-2 15 - TRBV6-5 CASSLLTGTNHGYTF TGTGCCAGCAGTTTACTGACCGGGACAAATCATGGCTACACCTTC
- TRBJ1-1 15 few TRBV5-1 CASSEPSLRGRVAFF TGCGCCAGCAGCGAGCCCTCATTGAGGGGGAGGGTTGCTTTCTTT
- TRBJ1-2 14 - TRBV19 CASSLYRDDYGYTF TGTGCCAGTAGTCTCTACAGGGACGACTATGGCTACACCTTC
- TRBJ2-5 13 - TRBV27 CASSSQGRETQYF TGTGCCAGCAGTTCACAGGGTAGGGAGACCCAGTACTTC
TRBD1 TRBJ2-3 14 - TRBV5-1 CASSLEGGRDTQYF TGCGCCAGCAGCTTGGAAGGGGGCCGGGATACGCAGTATTTT
TRBD1 TRBJ2-1 14 - TRBV19 CASSRTGGRNEQFF TGTGCCAGTAGTCGGACAGGGGGGAGGAATGAGCAGTTCTTC
- TRBJ1-1 13 few TRBV7-9 CASIFLTATEAFF TGTGCCAGCATCTTCTTGACTGCCACTGAAGCTTTCTTT
TRBD1 TRBJ1-3 14 - TRBV27 CASRSGGSGNTIYF TGTGCCAGCAGGTCAGGGGGCTCTGGAAACACCATATATTTT
- TRBJ2-7 14 - TRBV6-2/TRBV6-3 CASSPSGQVGEQYF TGTGCCAGCAGCCCTTCTGGGCAGGTTGGGGAGCAGTACTTC
- TRBJ1-4 12 - TRBV18 CASSPPLEKLFF TGTGCCAGCTCACCACCGCTAGAAAAACTGTTTTTT